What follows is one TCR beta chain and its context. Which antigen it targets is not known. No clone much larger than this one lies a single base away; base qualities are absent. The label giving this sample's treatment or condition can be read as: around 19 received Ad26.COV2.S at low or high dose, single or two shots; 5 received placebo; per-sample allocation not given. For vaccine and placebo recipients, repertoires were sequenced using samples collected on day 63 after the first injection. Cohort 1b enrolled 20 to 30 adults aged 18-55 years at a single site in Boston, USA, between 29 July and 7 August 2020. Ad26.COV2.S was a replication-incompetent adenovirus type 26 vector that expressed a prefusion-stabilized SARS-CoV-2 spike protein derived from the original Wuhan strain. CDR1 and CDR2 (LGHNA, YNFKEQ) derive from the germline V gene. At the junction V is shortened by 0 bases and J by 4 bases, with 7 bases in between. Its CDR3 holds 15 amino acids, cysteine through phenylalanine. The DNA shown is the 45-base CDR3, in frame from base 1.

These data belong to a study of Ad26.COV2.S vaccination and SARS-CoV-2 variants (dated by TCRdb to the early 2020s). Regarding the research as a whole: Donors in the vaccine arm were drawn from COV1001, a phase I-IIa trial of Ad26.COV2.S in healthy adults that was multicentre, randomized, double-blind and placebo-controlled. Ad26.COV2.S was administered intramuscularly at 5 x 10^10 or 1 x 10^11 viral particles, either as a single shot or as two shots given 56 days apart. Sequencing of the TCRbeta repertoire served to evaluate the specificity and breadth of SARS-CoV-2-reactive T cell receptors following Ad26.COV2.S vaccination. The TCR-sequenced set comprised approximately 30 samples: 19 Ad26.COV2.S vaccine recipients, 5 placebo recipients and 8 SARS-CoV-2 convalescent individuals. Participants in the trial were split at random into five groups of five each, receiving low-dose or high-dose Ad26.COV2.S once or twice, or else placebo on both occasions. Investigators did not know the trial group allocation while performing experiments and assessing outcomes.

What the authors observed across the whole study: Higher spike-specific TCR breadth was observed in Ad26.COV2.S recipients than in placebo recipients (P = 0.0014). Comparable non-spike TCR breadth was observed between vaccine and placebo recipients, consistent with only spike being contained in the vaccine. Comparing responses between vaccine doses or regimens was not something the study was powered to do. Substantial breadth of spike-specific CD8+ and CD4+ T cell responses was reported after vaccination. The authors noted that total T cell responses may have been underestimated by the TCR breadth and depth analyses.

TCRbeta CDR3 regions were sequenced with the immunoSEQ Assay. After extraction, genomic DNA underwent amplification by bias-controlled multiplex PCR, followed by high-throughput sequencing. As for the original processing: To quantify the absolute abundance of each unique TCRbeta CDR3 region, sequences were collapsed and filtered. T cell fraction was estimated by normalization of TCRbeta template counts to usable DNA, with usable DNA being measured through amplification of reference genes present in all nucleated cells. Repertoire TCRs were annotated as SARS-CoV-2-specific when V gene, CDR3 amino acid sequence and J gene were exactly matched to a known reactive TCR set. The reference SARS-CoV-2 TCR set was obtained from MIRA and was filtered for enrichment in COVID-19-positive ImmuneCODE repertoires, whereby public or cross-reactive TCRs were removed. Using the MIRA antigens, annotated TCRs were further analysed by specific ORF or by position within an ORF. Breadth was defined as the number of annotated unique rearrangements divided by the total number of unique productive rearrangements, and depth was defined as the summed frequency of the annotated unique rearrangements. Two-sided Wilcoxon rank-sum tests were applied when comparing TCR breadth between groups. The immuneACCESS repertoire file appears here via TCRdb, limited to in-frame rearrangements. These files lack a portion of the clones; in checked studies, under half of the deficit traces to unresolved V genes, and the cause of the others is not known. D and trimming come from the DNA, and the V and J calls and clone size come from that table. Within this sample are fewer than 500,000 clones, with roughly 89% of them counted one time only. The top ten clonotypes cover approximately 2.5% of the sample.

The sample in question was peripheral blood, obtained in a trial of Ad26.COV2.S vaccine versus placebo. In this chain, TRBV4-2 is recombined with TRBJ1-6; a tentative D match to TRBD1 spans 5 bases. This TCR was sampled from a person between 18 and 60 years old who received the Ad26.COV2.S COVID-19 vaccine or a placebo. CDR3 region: CASSQETAYNSPLHF. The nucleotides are TGTGCCAGCAGCCAAGAGACAGCTTATAATTCACCCCTCCACTTT.